The entry that follows covers one T cell receptor (beta chain) sequence. This sample was taken from a study of OX40 agonist ivuxolimab in advanced cancers. In germline, CDR1 is MNHEY, CDR2 SVGAGI. V dropped 6 bases and J dropped 6; count of bases not matched to a gene: 7. The CDR3 sequence is 14 residues long. Repertoires were generated with immunoSEQ multiplex PCR, while TCRdb's copy carries only in-frame clones and drops some. The profile shows 70,000 to 95,000 clones, approximately 80% of them singletons. The material sequenced was CD4+ or CD8+ T cells sorted from blood, taken in a trial of the OX40 agonist ivuxolimab. The sequence derives from an adult with an advanced solid tumor such as melanoma, head and neck, liver or kidney cancer. The J gene is TRBJ1-5, the V gene TRBV6-5; 8 positions match TRBD1. The CDR3 DNA is TGTGCCAGCAGCCTGGACAGGGTGGCTCAGCCCCAGCATTTT. Translated, it gives CASSLDRVAQPQHF.